The 4 T cell receptor beta chains below all came from one sample that was sequenced in a study of blood T cell repertoires in COVID-19. This table comes from immunoSEQ multiplex PCR, and its TCRdb copy is limited to in-frame clones, with some not included. The sample has a few hundred thousand clones, around 89% seen once. The sequenced material came from PBMCs or T cells enriched from blood (not recorded which). The source of these receptors is a woman aged 45-60 years who had recovered from COVID-19.

V usage is TRBV25-1 and J usage is TRBJ1-2; D is perhaps TRBD1 (6 bases). The CDR3 length is 15 residues. The germline CDR1 and CDR2 sequences are MGHDK and SYGVNS. Trimming stripped 8 bases from V and 1 base from J, with 17 bases between. DNA for the CDR3: TGTGCCAGCTGGACAGCCTCAGTTGGTAACTATGGCTACACCTTC. Protein product: CASWTASVGNYGYTF.

This chain joins TRBV19 and TRBJ2-5; 8 nucleotides line up with TRBD2. The CDR3 sequence is 15 residues long. V lost 2 bases, J lost 1 base, and 3 bases stayed unmatched. CDR1 is LNHDA and CDR2 is SQIVND in the germline V gene (reference sequence). The CDR3, as DNA: TGTGCCAGTAGTATACCGGGAGGGTCCCAAGAGACCCAGTACTTC. This translates into CASSIPGGSQETQYF. The variable domain in full, completed from reference TRBV19 and TRBJ2-5, reads DGGITQSPKYLFRKEGQNVTLSCEQNLNHDAMYWYRQDPGQGLRLIYYSQIVNDFQKGDIAEGYSVSREKKESFPLTVTSAQKNPTAFYLCASSIPGGSQETQYFGPGTRLLVL.

The chain has TRBV30 and TRBJ2-1, with D perhaps matching TRBD1 (6 bases). Germline V lookup: CDR1 GTSNPN, CDR2 SVGIG (reference sequence). Trimming took 5 bases from V and 5 from J, leaving 13 bases between them. The CDR3 spans 13 residues. CDR3 region: CAWDRKQDNEQFF. DNA for the CDR3: TGTGCCTGGGACAGGAAACAAGACAATGAGCAGTTCTTC.

This clone was seen just once. V is TRBV7-2 and J is TRBJ2-7; 7 nucleotides align to TRBD2. V lost 5 bases, J lost 5 bases, and 9 bases stayed unmatched. The CDR3 has 14 residues. The germline V gene has CDR1 SGHTA and CDR2 FQGNSA. The chain's CDR3 is CASSPLELANEQYF. CDR3 coding DNA: TGTGCCAGCAGCCCATTGGAACTAGCGAACGAGCAGTACTTC.